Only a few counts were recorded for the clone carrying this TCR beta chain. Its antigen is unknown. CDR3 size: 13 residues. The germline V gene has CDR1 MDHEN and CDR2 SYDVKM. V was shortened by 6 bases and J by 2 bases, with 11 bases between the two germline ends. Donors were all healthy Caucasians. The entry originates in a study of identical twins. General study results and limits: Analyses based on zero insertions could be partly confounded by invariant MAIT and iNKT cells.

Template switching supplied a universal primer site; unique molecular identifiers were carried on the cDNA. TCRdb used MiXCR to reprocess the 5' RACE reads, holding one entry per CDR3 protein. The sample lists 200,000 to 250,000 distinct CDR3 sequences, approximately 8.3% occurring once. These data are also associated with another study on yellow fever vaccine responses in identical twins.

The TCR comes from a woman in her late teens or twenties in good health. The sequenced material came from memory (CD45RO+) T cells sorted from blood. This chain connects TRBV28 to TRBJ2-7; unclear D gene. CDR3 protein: CASRPGPTYEQYF. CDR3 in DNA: TGTGCCAGCAGGCCCGGACCGACCTACGAGCAGTACTTC.